The subject of this entry is one T cell receptor (beta chain). The sample is drawn from a study of blood T cell repertoires in COVID-19. In the original analysis: By means of reference gene primer amplification, nucleated cell counts were estimated. Assay used: immunoSEQ multiplex PCR; TCRdb lists only in-frame clones, some missing. Clone size and the V and J calls come from that table; the DNA yielded D and trimming. The repertoire holds a few hundred thousand clones, 85% seen once, with roughly 3.9% in the top ten. Sequencing used peripheral blood. The sequence came from a woman aged 18-30 years with acute or convalescent COVID-19.

Here the CDR3 reads CASSLGGISTDTQYF. CDR3 DNA: TGTGCCAGCAGTTTAGGCGGGATTAGCACAGATACGCAGTATTTT. The V call is TRBV28, the J call TRBJ2-3, with D possibly TRBD2 on 6 matching bases. This CDR3 spans 15 amino acids. Deletions cut 2 bases from V and 0 bases from J, with 9 bases between. The V gene's germline CDR1 is MDHEN and CDR2 SYDVKM.